The subject of this entry is one TCR beta chain. This sample is drawn from a study of cytotoxic CD8 clonotypes in ibrutinib-treated CLL. Study information: Patients: over 9 relapsed/refractory, some 16 treatment-naive, roughly 17 IGHV unmutated. Investigators reported roughly 24 partial and 2 complete responses; after median roughly 70 months, roughly 14 patients remained remitted and some 12 progressed. Response samples came after a median around twelve months of treatment, range 6 to 36.

The intended depth for sequencing was 1 in 200,000 to 1 in 1 million T cells. Method: immunoSEQ multiplex PCR; TCRdb's copy keeps in-frame clones and lacks some. The profile shows around 330,000 clones, under 70% of them singletons. Trimming pared 2 bases from V and 1 base from J, leaving 7 bases between. The germline V gene encodes CDR1 SGHTA and CDR2 FQGNSA. This CDR3 is built from 14 residues. This receptor was identified in a human donor with chronic lymphocytic leukemia. The chain is built from TRBV7-2 and TRBJ2-3; D not resolved. The sequencing used PBMCs, collected after 36 months of ibrutinib treatment. CDR3 DNA: TGTGCCAGCAGCTTATTGCTCCGCACAGATACGCAGTATTTT. It translates to CASSLLLRTDTQYF.